Below are 23 T cell receptor beta chains sequenced from a single sample in a study of T cells in tuberculosis. Sequencing was performed with immunoSEQ multiplex PCR; in TCRdb, only in-frame clones are kept and a portion is missing. The data show roughly 30,000 clones, more than 85% seen once. The material sequenced was PBMCs. Source of these receptors: a donor under 30 with latent tuberculosis or without tuberculosis infection.

This clone occurred once. CDR3 residues: CASSPGTKRGVADTQYF. In DNA, the CDR3 is TGTGCCAGCAGCCCCGGGACTAAGCGGGGGGTAGCGGATACGCAGTATTTT. The rearrangement links TRBV7-8 to TRBJ2-3; 9 nucleotides align to TRBD2. V dropped 5 bases and J dropped 6; count of bases not matched to a gene: 15. The CDR3 length is 17 residues. From germline, CDR1 is SGHVS and CDR2 FQNEAQ.

The V and J genes are TRBV2 and TRBJ2-1; 8 nucleotides match TRBD2. The CDR3 runs 14 residues. After removal of 5 bases from V and 9 bases from J, the junction contained 9 bases not matched to a gene. Germline CDR1 is SNHLY and CDR2 is FYNNEI. For the CDR3, the DNA is TGTGCCAGCAGTCCTCCGGGGGCGGGAGGTGAGCAGTTCTTC. Translating gives CASSPPGAGGEQFF.

By sample fraction, this clone is medium-sized (0.01 to 0.1%). The V gene is TRBV4-2, the J gene TRBJ2-7; tentatively, D is TRBD2 (6 bases). Germline-derived CDR1 and CDR2 are LGHNA and YNFKEQ. Deletions cut 4 bases from V and 3 bases from J, with 16 bases between. The CDR3 covers 15 residues. The DNA for the CDR3 is TGTGCCAGCAGCCTAGAGGTCGGGAGTAGCTACGAGCAGTACTTC. Residues: CASSLEVGSSYEQYF.

This chain connects TRBV5-6 to TRBJ2-2; possible D gene TRBD1, 6 bases. The V gene lost 3 bases and the J gene lost 1 base, with 10 bases spanning the gap. The CDR3 has 15 amino acids. Looked up from germline, CDR1 is SGHDT and CDR2 is YYEEEE. CDR3 region: CASSWGLLNTGELFF. The CDR3 nucleotides are TGTGCCAGCAGCTGGGGGCTACTGAACACCGGGGAGCTGTTTTTT.

CDR3 nucleotides: TGTGCCAGCAGCCCAAGGACAGGAGTTAATGAAAAACTGTTTTTT. Translation: CASSPRTGVNEKLFF. J is TRBJ1-4 and V is TRBV7-3; 7 bases agree with TRBD1. The germline V gene has CDR1 SGHTA and CDR2 FQGTGA. The CDR3 is made up of 15 amino acids. Germline trimming cut 5 bases from V and 4 bases from J; bases unmatched to any gene: 7.

The rearrangement uses TRBV7-2 and TRBJ2-7; TRBD1 agrees at 8 bases. J lost 3 bases, V lost 7 bases, and 11 bases had no gene match. From germline, CDR1 is SGHTA and CDR2 FQGNSA. The CDR3 has 15 amino acids. The CDR3 region has the DNA TGTGCCAGCACCCCGTCCCGGGACAGGATCTACGAGCAGTACTTC. This translates into CASTPSRDRIYEQYF. Full variable domain (rest looked up from reference TRBV7-2 and TRBJ2-7): GAGVSQSPSNKVTEKGKDVELRCDPISGHTALYWYRQSLGQGLEFLIYFQGNSAPDKSGLPSDRFSAERTGGSVSTLTIQRTQQEDSAVYLCASTPSRDRIYEQYFGPGTRLTVT.

This rearrangement joins TRBV4-3 to TRBJ2-2; D gene ambiguous. There are 14 residues in the CDR3. CDR1 is LGHNA, CDR2 YSLEER, per germline. V was shortened by 0 bases and J by 6 bases, with 8 bases between the two germline ends. In DNA form, the CDR3 reads TGCGCCAGCAGCCAAGATCGATCGGCCGGGGAGCTGTTTTTT. It is translated as CASSQDRSAGELFF.

This chain connects TRBV5-8 to TRBJ1-1; perhaps TRBD1 as D (6 bases). Trimming removed 0 bases from V and 3 bases from J, with 15 bases in between. The CDR3 length is 16 residues. Germline-derived CDR1 and CDR2 are SGHTS and YDEGEE. DNA of the CDR3: TGTGCCAGCAGCTTGGGGCATGGGGGCGCCGACACTGAAGCTTTCTTT. It is translated as CASSLGHGGADTEAFF.

This clone showed up just a few times. The rearrangement joins TRBV7-2 to TRBJ2-7; 11 bases align to TRBD1. The CDR3 totals 13 residues. Germline V gives CDR1 SGHTA, CDR2 FQGNSA. V gave up 5 bases and J gave up 7 bases; unmatched junction bases: 4. The CDR3 spells CASSPDRGREQYF. For the CDR3, the DNA is TGTGCCAGCAGCCCGGACAGGGGGCGGGAGCAGTACTTC.

The rearrangement uses TRBV27 and TRBJ2-7; D is possibly TRBD1 (5 bases). Germline values: CDR1 MNHEY, CDR2 SMNVEV (reference sequence). V lost 6 bases and J 1 base, leaving 16 bases between the germline ends. The CDR3 extends over 15 amino acids. The CDR3 nucleotides are TGTGCCAGCAGGACTTCAGGGCACCCGTCCTACGAGCAGTACTTC. Amino acids: CASRTSGHPSYEQYF.

The chain links TRBV15 to TRBJ1-1; D remains unclear. V lost 0 bases to trimming and J lost 6 bases, with 8 bases between them. CDR1 LNHNV and CDR2 YYDKDF come from the germline V gene (reference sequence). This CDR3 has 13 residues. The CDR3 bases are TGTGCCACCAGCAGAGATCTTGGAGCTGAAGCTTTCTTT. This sequence encodes CATSRDLGAEAFF.

J is TRBJ2-1 and V is TRBV28, with TRBD1 matching over 7 bases. The CDR3 is 21 residues long. The germline CDR1 and CDR2 sequences are MDHEN and SYDVKM. Unmatched junction bases numbered 19, after V lost 2 bases and J lost 0 bases. In DNA, the CDR3 is TGTGCCAGCAGTTTAGCCCGGGGACAGCCCCACTTACTAGTCTCCTACAATGAGCAGTTCTTC. It encodes CASSLARGQPHLLVSYNEQFF.

The chain couples TRBV29-1 to TRBJ2-7; 8 nucleotides agree with TRBD2. The V segment lost 4 bases and the J segment 0 bases; nucleotides outside the gene matches: 5. CDR3 size: 14 residues. CDR1 and CDR2 (germline): SQVTM, ANQGSEA. The CDR3 nucleotides are TGCAGCGTTGCGTTCGCGGGGGGCTCCTACGAGCAGTACTTC. This gives the protein CSVAFAGGSYEQYF.

The V and J genes are TRBV5-4 and TRBJ1-6, with 9 positions matching TRBD1. The V gene's germline CDR1 is SGHNT and CDR2 YYREEE (reference sequence). J was trimmed by 0 bases and V by 4 bases; bases with no gene match: 5. This CDR3 has 17 residues. CDR3 nucleotide sequence: TGTGCCAGCAGCCCGGGACAGGGCAACTCCTATAATTCACCCCTCCACTTT. Translation: CASSPGQGNSYNSPLHF. The variable domain in full, with the rest retrieved from reference TRBV5-4 and TRBJ1-6, is ETGVTQSPTHLIKTRGQQVTLRCSSQSGHNTVSWYQQALGQGPQFIFQYYREEENGRGNFPPRFSGLQFPNYSSELNVNALELDDSALYLCASSPGQGNSYNSPLHFGNGTRLTVT.

This clone occurred a few times. The rearrangement joins TRBV7-9 to TRBJ2-7, with TRBD2 matching over 11 bases. The length of the CDR3 is 16 residues. Germline V gene data show CDR1 as SEHNR and CDR2 as FQNEAQ (reference sequence). After removal of 1 base from V and 4 bases from J, the junction contained 6 bases not matched to a gene. CDR3 nucleotide sequence: TGTGCCAGCAGCTTAGGGGACCCTAGCGGGGGGTACGAGCAGTACTTC. Translated: CASSLGDPSGGYEQYF.

The chain recombines TRBV30 with TRBJ2-3, with TRBD1 identical over 7 bases. The J segment lost 2 bases and the V segment lost 5 bases, leaving 1 base of the junction unmatched. This CDR3 spans 12 amino acids. Germline CDR1 GTSNPN, CDR2 SVGIG (reference sequence). The CDR3 DNA follows: TGTGCCTGGGACAGGGCCACAGATACGCAGTATTTT. Protein sequence: CAWDRATDTQYF.

This rearrangement joins TRBV15 to TRBJ1-5; TRBD1 is a possible D gene (5 bases). V was cut by 0 bases and J by 6 bases, with 15 bases left in between. The CDR3 is made up of 16 amino acids. Germline loops: CDR1 LNHNV, CDR2 YYDKDF (reference sequence). DNA for the CDR3: TGTGCCACCAGCAGAGATTTAGGCTCAGGGCGTCAGCCCCAGCATTTT. It codes for CATSRDLGSGRQPQHF. Full variable domain (missing parts from reference TRBV15 and TRBJ1-5): DAMVIQNPRYQVTQFGKPVTLSCSQTLNHNVMYWYQQKSSQAPKLLFHYYDKDFNNEADTPDNFQSRRPNTSFCFLDIRSPGLGDTAMYLCATSRDLGSGRQPQHFGDGTRLSIL.

The gene calls are TRBV7-2 and TRBJ1-1; D is ambiguous. Germline CDR1 reads SGHTA; CDR2 reads FQGNSA. CDR3 length: 11 amino acids. With 8 bases removed from V and 1 base from J, the gap between germline ends came to 5 bases. Here the CDR3 DNA reads TGTGCCAGCGAGGGGAACACTGAAGCTTTCTTT. Its protein is CASEGNTEAFF.

The chain has TRBV7-2 and TRBJ2-7, with TRBD1 identical over 9 bases. Germline CDR1 is SGHTA and CDR2 is FQGNSA. V lost 7 bases to trimming and J lost 1 base; unmatched junction nucleotides: 5. The CDR3 consists of 14 residues. CDR3 sequence reads: CASKQGADSYEQYF. CDR3 DNA: TGTGCCAGCAAACAGGGGGCGGATTCCTACGAGCAGTACTTC.

This chain joins TRBV10-3 and TRBJ1-3, with a tentative D call TRBD1 (5 bases). V shed 9 bases and J shed 8 bases, with 14 bases lying between them. The germline gives CDR1 ENHRY, CDR2 SYGVKD. This CDR3 spans 12 amino acids. The CDR3 here is CAISPGWDTIYF. The CDR3 coding sequence is TGTGCCATTAGCCCAGGGTGGGACACCATATATTTT.

J is TRBJ1-1 and V is TRBV7-8; tentative D call: TRBD1 (5 bases). CDR1 and CDR2 (germline): SGHVS, FQNEAQ. This CDR3 is built from 13 residues. V shed 7 bases and J shed 6 bases, with 15 bases lying between them. The CDR3 loop reads CASTDWGGAEAFF. Here the CDR3 DNA reads TGTGCCAGCACCGACTGGGGGGGGGCTGAAGCTTTCTTT.

V gene TRBV15 combines with J gene TRBJ2-1; TRBD1 agrees at 7 bases. This CDR3 spans 15 amino acids. CDR1 and CDR2 from the germline V gene are LNHNV and YYDKDF (reference sequence). V trimming: 3 bases; J trimming: 2 bases; junction bases outside the gene matches: 4. The CDR3 DNA follows: TGTGCCACCAGCAGGGGGACAGAAGCCTACAATGAGCAGTTCTTC. Its protein is CATSRGTEAYNEQFF. Complete variable domain (other parts from reference TRBV15 and TRBJ2-1): DAMVIQNPRYQVTQFGKPVTLSCSQTLNHNVMYWYQQKSSQAPKLLFHYYDKDFNNEADTPDNFQSRRPNTSFCFLDIRSPGLGDTAMYLCATSRGTEAYNEQFFGPGTRLTVL.

The CDR3 sequence: CASSMLRGNQETQYF. The CDR3, as DNA: TGTGCCAGTAGTATGCTGAGGGGGAATCAAGAGACCCAGTACTTC. The J gene is TRBJ2-5, the V gene TRBV19, with D possibly being TRBD1 (6 bases). CDR3 length equals 15 residues. V was trimmed by 3 bases and J by 2 bases, leaving 13 bases between them. The germline gives CDR1 LNHDA, CDR2 SQIVND (reference sequence).